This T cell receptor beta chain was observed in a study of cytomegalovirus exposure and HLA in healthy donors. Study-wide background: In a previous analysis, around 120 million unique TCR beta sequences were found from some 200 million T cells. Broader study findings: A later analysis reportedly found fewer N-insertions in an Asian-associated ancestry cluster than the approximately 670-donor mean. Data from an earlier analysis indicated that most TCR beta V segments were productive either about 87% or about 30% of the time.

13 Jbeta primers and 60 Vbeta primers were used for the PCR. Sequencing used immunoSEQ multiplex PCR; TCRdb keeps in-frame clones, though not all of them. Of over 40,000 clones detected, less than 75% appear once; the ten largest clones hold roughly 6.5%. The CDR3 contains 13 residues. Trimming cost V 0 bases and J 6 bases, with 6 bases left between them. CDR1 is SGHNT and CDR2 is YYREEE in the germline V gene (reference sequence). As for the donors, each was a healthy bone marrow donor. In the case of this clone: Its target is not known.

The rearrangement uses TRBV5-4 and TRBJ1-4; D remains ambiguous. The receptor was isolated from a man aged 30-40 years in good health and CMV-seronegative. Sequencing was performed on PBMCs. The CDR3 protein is CASSLVGDEKLFF. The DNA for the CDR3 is TGTGCCAGCAGCTTGGTTGGAGATGAAAAACTGTTTTTT. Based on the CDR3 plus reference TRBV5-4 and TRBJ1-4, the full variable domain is ETGVTQSPTHLIKTRGQQVTLRCSSQSGHNTVSWYQQALGQGPQFIFQYYREEENGRGNFPPRFSGLQFPNYSSELNVNALELDDSALYLCASSLVGDEKLFFGSGTQLSVL.